Sequencing of this T cell receptor beta chain was carried out in a study of control samples from healthy donors and cancer patients. Per germline, CDR1 KGHSH and CDR2 LQKENI. The CDR3 is 14 amino acids. The ends lost 5 bases at V and 4 bases at J; junction bases unmatched: 5. The table came from immunoSEQ multiplex PCR; TCRdb's copy has only in-frame clones and leaves some out. There are approximately 160,000 clones in the sample; roughly 94% occur only once, and 1.3% to 1.5% lies in the top ten. This receptor was taken from a young woman in good health. The J gene is TRBJ1-1, the V gene TRBV18; 9 nucleotides align to TRBD1. Material: blood. This CDR3 reads CASSTRQGGTEAFF. The CDR3 bases are TGTGCCAGCTCAACCCGACAGGGGGGCACTGAAGCTTTCTTT.